This record concerns one TCR beta chain sequence. Assay: immunoSEQ multiplex PCR; the TCRdb copy retains only in-frame clones and omits some. The repertoire has under 20,000 clones, 26% of them found once; the top ten carry roughly 7.9%. These data originate in a study of sequential checkpoint blockade in melanoma. In the study overall: Matched biopsies came pretreatment and at week 13 for approximately 22 patients.

Treatment specified: randomized to nivolumab then ipilimumab (arm A) or the reverse (arm B). No patient had prior DNA-damaging chemotherapy. V lost 3 bases, J lost 1 base, and 13 bases lay in between. Germline V gene lookup returns CDR1 LNHDA and CDR2 SQIVND (reference sequence). This CDR3 comprises 15 residues. The TCR sequence derives from a human donor with melanoma. The sample in question was tumor tissue (inferred from file names), obtained from a patient given nivolumab and ipilimumab in sequence. The chain links TRBV19 to TRBJ2-7; D could derive from TRBD1 or TRBD2 (5 bases each). This CDR3 reads CASSIGGRPSYEQYF. The CDR3 DNA follows: TGTGCCAGTAGTATTGGGGGACGGCCGTCCTACGAGCAGTACTTC.